This is a list of T cell receptor beta chains from one sample in a study of Graves' ophthalmopathy and Graves' hyperthyroidism. Via MiXCR, TCRdb re-called the multiplex PCR reads, giving one row per CDR3 protein. The table has around 400,000 distinct CDR3 sequences, approximately 20% seen once; the top ten hold about 1.6%. The sample comprised peripheral blood. These receptors were obtained from a woman aged 18-30 years with Graves' ophthalmopathy. CDR3s include the opening cysteine and the closing phenylalanine or tryptophan. The order of the fields is J gene, V gene, clone size, D gene, CDR3 DNA, CDR3 protein. A D gene is named only where the DNA matches it firmly. Expanded clones get a size class; other rows say once, few or many, or leave the size out.

J: TRBJ2-7; V: TRBV20-1; size: many; D: NA; DNA: TGCAGTGCGGAAACACAGGTGGGGAGGAACGAGCAGTACTTC; CDR3: CSAETQVGRNEQYF
J: TRBJ1-1; V: TRBV6-5; size: once; D: NA; DNA: TGTGCCAGCAGTTACGGGACTTCTAGATCTATCACTGAAGCTTTCTTT; CDR3: CASSYGTSRSITEAFF
J: TRBJ2-7; V: TRBV20-1; size: many; D: NA; DNA: TGCAGTGCTAGAGAGACAGGCCGTTGGGACGAGCAGTACTTC; CDR3: CSARETGRWDEQYF
J: TRBJ1-2; V: TRBV6-1; size: many; D: NA; DNA: TGTGCCAGCAGTAGGACGGACTATGGCTACACCTTC; CDR3: CASSRTDYGYTF
J: TRBJ1-5; V: TRBV12-3/TRBV12-4; size: NA; D: TRBD1; DNA: TGTGCCAGCAGCCGTGACAGGGGGAGTAATCAGCCCCAGCATTTT; CDR3: CASSRDRGSNQPQHF
J: TRBJ2-7; V: TRBV6-1; size: many; D: TRBD2; DNA: TGTGCCAGCAGTCCCACAGCGGGGGAACCCTCCTACGAGCAGTACTTC; CDR3: CASSPTAGEPSYEQYF
J: TRBJ2-4; V: TRBV4-1; size: many; D: TRBD1; DNA: TGCGCCAGCAGCCCGAACCCCGGGACAGATAAAAACATTCAGTACTTC; CDR3: CASSPNPGTDKNIQYF
J: TRBJ1-5; V: TRBV27; size: many; D: TRBD1; DNA: TGTGCCAGCAGTTTTTCCGCGCTGGGAACAGGGGTTGGGCGCCAGCCCCAGCATTTT; CDR3: CASSFSALGTGVGRQPQHF
J: TRBJ2-7; V: TRBV11-2; size: many; D: NA; DNA: TGTGCCAGCAGCTTAGACGGTGGGGCAGTGTACGAGCAGTACTTC; CDR3: CASSLDGGAVYEQYF
J: TRBJ2-5; V: TRBV5-1; size: NA; D: NA; DNA: TGCGCCAGCAGGGGGACGGGAGACGTGGAGACCCAGTACTTC; CDR3: CASRGTGDVETQYF
J: TRBJ2-2; V: TRBV6-1; size: many; D: NA; DNA: TGTGCCAGCCGTAAACCAAACACCGGGGAGCTGTTTTTT; CDR3: CASRKPNTGELFF
J: TRBJ2-5; V: TRBV7-9; size: many; D: NA; DNA: TGTGCCAGCAGCTTAGTATTGGGTCTCCGGGAGACCCAGTACTTC; CDR3: CASSLVLGLRETQYF
J: TRBJ1-1; V: TRBV5-1; size: many; D: NA; DNA: TGCGCCAGCAGCTCGATCAGGGAGACTGAAGCTTTCTTT; CDR3: CASSSIRETEAFF
J: TRBJ2-5; V: TRBV20-1; size: many; D: TRBD1; DNA: TGCAGTGCTAGTAGGACAGGGGCGTACCAAGAGACCCAGTACTTC; CDR3: CSASRTGAYQETQYF
J: TRBJ2-7; V: TRBV7-2; size: many; D: NA; DNA: TGTGCCAGCAGCTTAGACCGGGGAGCCTCCTACGAGCAGTACTTC; CDR3: CASSLDRGASYEQYF
J: TRBJ2-7; V: TRBV6-4; size: many; D: NA; DNA: TGTGCCAGCAGTGACTACCCCCCCAGGTCCACCTCCTACGAGCAGTACTTC; CDR3: CASSDYPPRSTSYEQYF